Following are 27 T cell receptor beta chains from one sample sequenced in a study of shared clonotypes between healthy human individuals. Sequencing used immunoSEQ multiplex PCR; TCRdb keeps in-frame clones, though not all of them. The repertoire has 550,000 to 850,000 clones, over 60% of them found once; the top ten carry under 2%. The sequenced material came from memory CD4+ T cells sorted from blood. Subset noted: CD45RA-negative fraction. These receptors were taken from a woman aged 25 to 39 in good health.

The J gene is TRBJ1-4, the V gene TRBV6-5; TRBD1 is a possible D gene (6 bases). CDR1 is MNHEY and CDR2 is SVGAGI in the germline V gene. CDR3 length: 15 amino acids. Trimming stripped 6 bases from V and 8 bases from J, with 19 bases between. The CDR3 DNA is TGTGCCAGCAGCCCGACTCCGGGGGCCGAGGAAAAACTGTTTTTT. Residues: CASSPTPGAEEKLFF.

The V gene is TRBV7-2, the J gene TRBJ2-7, with 9 bases matching TRBD2. The CDR3 extends over 15 amino acids. V lost 5 bases, J lost 4 bases, and 9 bases stayed unmatched. CDR1 SGHTA and CDR2 FQGNSA come from the germline V gene. The chain's CDR3 is CASSPPGTSIYEQYF. CDR3 coding DNA: TGTGCCAGCAGCCCGCCCGGGACTAGCATATACGAGCAGTACTTC.

This clone occurred a few times. A much larger clonotype is one base distant, so this may be a read error. At the DNA level, this CDR3 is encoded by other sequences in the same sample as well. This chain joins TRBV7-2 and TRBJ2-1; D gene unclear. CDR3 length: 15 amino acids. The germline CDR1 and CDR2 sequences are SGHTA and FQGNSA. Trimming cost V 5 bases and J 0 bases, with 11 bases left between them. The CDR3 protein is CASSPQRDSYNEQFF. In DNA form, the CDR3 reads TGTGCCAGCAGCCCCCAGCGTGACTCCTACAATGAGCAGTTCTTC.

The chain joins TRBV28 to TRBJ1-5; D possibly corresponds to TRBD1 (5 bases). Looked up from germline, CDR1 is MDHEN and CDR2 is SYDVKM. CDR3 length: 14 amino acids. Trimming stripped 6 bases from V and 3 bases from J, with 12 bases between. CDR3 residues: CASRRQLLNQPQHF. CDR3 nucleotides: TGTGCCAGCAGGAGACAGCTACTCAATCAGCCCCAGCATTTT.

This clone has only a few counts. The genes are TRBV18 and TRBJ2-4; tentative D call: TRBD1 (6 bases). The CDR3 sequence is 15 residues long. The germline gives CDR1 KGHSH, CDR2 LQKENI. V was shortened by 1 base and J by 4 bases, with 11 bases between the two germline ends. This CDR3 reads CASSPQGQGKNIQYF. In nucleotides, the CDR3 is TGTGCCAGCTCACCACAAGGGCAGGGGAAAAACATTCAGTACTTC.

The gene calls are TRBV30 and TRBJ1-4; maybe TRBD1 (5 bases). The germline CDR1 and CDR2 sequences are GTSNPN and SVGIG (reference sequence). V lost 0 bases to trimming and J lost 15 bases, with 11 bases between them. The length of the CDR3 is 11 residues. CDR3 residues: CAWSVGGTLFF. The CDR3 nucleotides are TGTGCCTGGAGTGTCGGAGGGACTTTGTTTTTT.

The chain employs TRBV5-1 and TRBJ2-7; a possible D gene is TRBD2 (6 bases). The CDR3 runs to 16 residues. V gave up 4 bases and J gave up 2 bases, with 19 bases separating them. The germline CDR1 and CDR2 sequences are SGHRS and YFSETQ. For the CDR3, the DNA is TGCGCCAGCAGCCCCGCTACCGGGAGCGCACCCTACGAGCAGTACTTC. Amino acids: CASSPATGSAPYEQYF.

This clone was seen repeatedly, ten times or more. The gene calls are TRBV27 and TRBJ2-2; either TRBD1 or TRBD2 may fit D (6 bases each). V was shortened by 6 bases and J by 1 base, with 15 bases between the two germline ends. CDR3 length: 16 residues. CDR1 MNHEY and CDR2 SMNVEV come from the germline V gene (reference sequence). CDR3 DNA: TGTGCCAGCAGGGGGGGCTGGTCAGAGAACACCGGGGAGCTGTTTTTT. This sequence encodes CASRGGWSENTGELFF.

The chain has TRBV27 and TRBJ1-2; D remains unclear. CDR3 length: 15 residues. CDR1 MNHEY and CDR2 SMNVEV come from the germline V gene (reference sequence). V gave up 3 bases and J gave up 3 bases, with 14 bases separating them. In nucleotides, the CDR3 is TGTGCCAGCAGTTTGGGTCCCTTAGGAGACTATGGCTACACCTTC. Translated, it gives CASSLGPLGDYGYTF.

The chain recombines TRBV2 with TRBJ2-1; 10 bases match TRBD2. The CDR3 sequence is 18 residues long. V lost 2 bases and J lost 8; bases outside the gene matches: 15. The germline V gene has CDR1 SNHLY and CDR2 FYNNEI. The DNA of the CDR3 is TGTGCCAGCAGTGAACCGCGGCCCTCAGCGGGAGGGCCCCATGAGCAGTTCTTC. It specifies CASSEPRPSAGGPHEQFF. Full variable domain (rest looked up from reference TRBV2 and TRBJ2-1): EPEVTQTPSHQVTQMGQEVILRCVPISNHLYFYWYRQILGQKVEFLVSFYNNEISEKSEIFDDQFSVERPDGSNFTLKIRSTKLEDSAMYFCASSEPRPSAGGPHEQFFGPGTRLTVL.

V and J are TRBV2 and TRBJ1-1; 11 bases fit TRBD1. CDR1 SNHLY and CDR2 FYNNEI come from the germline V gene. This CDR3 is 13 amino acids long. V was clipped by 11 bases and J by 5 bases; unmatched bases: 7. CDR3 amino acids: CAGTGTGGTEAFF. CDR3 nucleotide sequence: TGTGCCGGGACCGGGACAGGGGGAACTGAAGCTTTCTTT. Full variable domain (rest looked up from reference TRBV2 and TRBJ1-1): EPEVTQTPSHQVTQMGQEVILRCVPISNHLYFYWYRQILGQKVEFLVSFYNNEISEKSEIFDDQFSVERPDGSNFTLKIRSTKLEDSAMYFCAGTGTGGTEAFFGQGTRLTVV.

The count of this clone is one. V gene TRBV19 combines with J gene TRBJ2-7; TRBD1 aligns across 9 bases. Germline loops: CDR1 LNHDA, CDR2 SQIVND (reference sequence). The CDR3 spans 16 residues. V lost 3 bases and J lost 2; bases outside the gene matches: 8. The CDR3: CASSIPNGQGTYEQYF. The CDR3 bases are TGTGCCAGTAGTATTCCAAACGGACAGGGGACCTACGAGCAGTACTTC.

The chain is built from TRBV10-3 and TRBJ2-5; 7 nucleotides agree with TRBD2. Germline V lookup: CDR1 ENHRY, CDR2 SYGVKD. This CDR3 region has 16 residues. The trim removed 5 bases at V and 7 bases at J, leaving 16 bases unmatched. This chain's CDR3 is CAISPQAGSLEGTQYF. Here the CDR3 DNA reads TGTGCCATCAGTCCCCAAGCGGGAAGTCTGGAGGGGACCCAGTACTTC.

V gene TRBV7-8 combines with J gene TRBJ2-7, with 9 bases that match TRBD2. Germline V gene lookup returns CDR1 SGHVS and CDR2 FQNEAQ. This CDR3 is built from 14 residues. The V segment lost 3 bases and the J segment 2 bases; nucleotides outside the gene matches: 2. CDR3 residues: CASSFWTSAYEQYF. The CDR3 coding sequence is TGTGCCAGCAGCTTCTGGACTAGCGCCTACGAGCAGTACTTC. The full variable domain, its missing parts supplied by reference TRBV7-8 and TRBJ2-7, is GAGVSQSPRYKVAKRGQDVALRCDPISGHVSLFWYQQALGQGPEFLTYFQNEAQLDKSGLPSDRFFAERPEGSVSTLKIQRTQQEDSAVYLCASSFWTSAYEQYFGPGTRLTVT.

The chain is built from TRBV7-8 and TRBJ2-1, with TRBD2 matching over 8 bases. The junction had 4 bases not matched to a gene; V was cut back by 1 base and J by 2 bases. CDR1 is SGHVS, CDR2 FQNEAQ, per germline. This CDR3 has 16 residues. CDR3 sequence: CASSLVRGRTYNEQFF. The CDR3 region has the DNA TGTGCCAGCAGCTTAGTTCGCGGGAGGACCTACAATGAGCAGTTCTTC.

This clone was seen ten or more times. The chain couples TRBV28 to TRBJ1-1, with D maybe TRBD1 (5 bases). The CDR3 runs 14 residues. Trimming stripped 4 bases from V and 4 bases from J, with 13 bases between. Germline assignment: CDR1 MDHEN and CDR2 SYDVKM. CDR3 in amino acids: CASSSGGGPTEAFF. In nucleotides, the CDR3 is TGTGCCAGCAGTTCTGGCGGGGGACCCACTGAAGCTTTCTTT.

The chain links TRBV7-8 to TRBJ2-1; 8 nucleotides match TRBD2. The CDR3 runs 15 residues. Trimming cost V 2 bases and J 8 bases; bases outside gene matches: 8. Germline V gives CDR1 SGHVS, CDR2 FQNEAQ. The CDR3 nucleotides read TGTGCCAGCAGCTTAATCAACGGGAGGGTCGATGAGCAGTTCTTC. Amino acids: CASSLINGRVDEQFF.

This clone was counted between two and nine times. The J gene is TRBJ1-1, the V gene TRBV18, with TRBD1 as a possible D gene (6 bases). The V end lost 3 bases, the J end lost 1 base, and 15 bases lay between the germline ends. The CDR3 contains 16 residues. The germline V gene has CDR1 KGHSH and CDR2 LQKENI. CDR3 in amino acids: CASSPGGRTRNTEAFF. CDR3 nucleotide sequence: TGTGCCAGCTCACCCGGGGGCCGTACGAGGAACACTGAAGCTTTCTTT.

Concerning this clone: At one end, the junction sequence differs from germline, possibly due to a read error. This chain joins TRBV5-1 and TRBJ2-1; the D gene is possibly TRBD1 (6 bases). The germline V gene encodes CDR1 SGHRS and CDR2 YFSETQ. The CDR3 contains 14 residues. CDR3 bases: TGTGCCAGCAGTCCTCGGACAGCCTCCAATGAGCAGTTCTTC. Translated: CASSPRTASNEQFF.

The chain is built from TRBV7-2 and TRBJ2-7; D perhaps matches TRBD1 (5 bases). Germline CDR1 SGHTA, CDR2 FQGNSA. With 2 bases removed from V and 6 bases from J, the gap between germline ends came to 14 bases. The CDR3 runs 14 residues. CDR3 DNA: TGTGCCAGCAGCTTATTAGCCAGGGTTAGCGAGCAGTACTTC. It translates to CASSLLARVSEQYF.

The rearrangement links TRBV6-1 to TRBJ1-2; no definite D call. Deletions cut 0 bases from V and 7 bases from J, with 9 bases between. The germline CDR1 and CDR2 sequences are MNHNS and SASEGT. The CDR3 is 13 residues long. This CDR3 is CASSEAQLGGYTF. CDR3 sequence (DNA): TGTGCCAGCAGTGAAGCGCAATTGGGTGGCTACACCTTC.

This clone was picked up many times. V and J are TRBV4-2 and TRBJ2-7; no clear D gene. Germline-derived CDR1 and CDR2 are LGHNA and YNFKEQ. The CDR3 length is 13 residues. V lost 0 bases and J lost 3, with 6 bases in between. CDR3 bases: TGTGCCAGCAGCCAAGAGTTTAACTACGAGCAGTACTTC. It codes for CASSQEFNYEQYF.

The rearrangement uses TRBV11-2 and TRBJ2-7; D is undetermined. Trimming pared 0 bases from V and 4 bases from J, leaving 7 bases between. Germline V gene sequence: CDR1 SGHAT, CDR2 FQNNGV. The CDR3 spans 13 residues. DNA for the CDR3: TGTGCCAGCAGCTTAGACCGATTGTACGAGCAGTACTTC. Protein sequence: CASSLDRLYEQYF. The full variable domain, its missing parts supplied by reference TRBV11-2 and TRBJ2-7, is EAGVAQSPRYKIIEKRQSVAFWCNPISGHATLYWYQQILGQGPKLLIQFQNNGVVDDSQLPKDRFSAERLKGVDSTLKIQPAKLEDSAVYLCASSLDRLYEQYFGPGTRLTVT.

The sample holds a few counts of this clone. Other DNA variants within this sample encode the same CDR3. The chain uses TRBV5-1 and TRBJ2-1, with a tentative D call TRBD1 (6 bases). Per germline, CDR1 SGHRS and CDR2 YFSETQ. V gave up 3 bases and J gave up 4 bases, with 14 bases separating them. This CDR3 is 15 amino acids long. CDR3 amino acids: CASSSDSPGYNEQFF. In DNA, the CDR3 is TGCGCCAGCAGCTCGGACAGTCCCGGGTACAATGAGCAGTTCTTC.

The CDR3 bases are TGTGCCAGCTCACCACCGCCGGGACAGATGGGCACCGGGGAGCTGTTTTTT. Amino acids: CASSPPPGQMGTGELFF. The genes are TRBV18 and TRBJ2-2, with TRBD1 matching over 7 bases. The junction had 8 bases not matched to a gene; V was cut back by 0 bases and J by 4 bases. This CDR3 comprises 17 residues. Germline assignment: CDR1 KGHSH and CDR2 LQKENI.

Only one count was recorded for this clone. V and J are TRBV6-4 and TRBJ1-2, with a tentative D call TRBD1 (6 bases). This CDR3 has 15 amino acids. Deletions cut 6 bases from V and 0 bases from J, with 14 bases between. The V gene's germline CDR1 is MRHNA and CDR2 SNTAGT. The CDR3 DNA sequence: TGTGCCAGCAGGGACAGTTGGGCGTCTAACTATGGCTACACCTTC. Protein: CASRDSWASNYGYTF.

The chain joins TRBV20-1 to TRBJ2-1; D not resolved. V lost 5 bases and J lost 6, with 8 bases in between. Germline lookup yields CDR1 DFQATT and CDR2 SNEGSKA (reference sequence). CDR3 length: 11 amino acids. Here the CDR3 DNA reads TGCAGTGCTTTATGGAGCAATGAGCAGTTCTTC. Its translation is CSALWSNEQFF.